The clone carrying this T cell receptor (beta chain) has at least ten counts. These data belong to a study of T cells in Graves' hyperthyroidism and ophthalmopathy. From RNA transcripts, TCR beta CDR3 regions were amplified. First-round RT-PCR targeting the TCR CDR3 was performed with the HTBI primer set. A single record per CDR3 protein comes from TCRdb applying MiXCR to the multiplex PCR reads. The data hold tens of thousands of distinct CDR3 sequences, with around 40% observed a single time. The length of the CDR3 is 13 residues. Germline-derived CDR1 and CDR2 are MNHEY and SMNVEV (reference sequence). Between the trimmed V and J ends, which lost 3 bases and 3 bases, there was a span of 9 bases.

The sample taken for sequencing was blood. The source is a woman aged 25 to 39 with Graves' hyperthyroidism. The chain links TRBV27 to TRBJ2-7; D could derive from TRBD1 or TRBD2 (5 bases each). CDR3 sequence: CASSLGVVYEQYF. CDR3 nucleotide sequence: TGTGCCAGCAGTTTGGGGGTCGTCTACGAGCAGTACTTC.